These 32 T cell receptor beta chains were all obtained from the same sample, sequenced in a study of blood T cell repertoires in COVID-19. Sequencing used immunoSEQ multiplex PCR; TCRdb keeps in-frame clones, though not all of them. This sample carries some 260,000 clones, approximately 88% of them seen once, and the ten largest clones take roughly a tenth. The specimen sequenced was peripheral blood. Receptors originate from a woman in her 70s with COVID-19, enrolled during active disease.

The chain recombines TRBV7-6 with TRBJ2-1; 8 bases match TRBD2. The CDR3 has 15 residues. Germline-derived CDR1 and CDR2 are SGHVS and FNYEAQ. Losses at the gene ends were 5 bases for V and 4 bases for J; bases not matched to a gene: 7. The CDR3 loop reads CASSPRGGSYNEQFF. The DNA for the CDR3 is TGTGCCAGCAGCCCCCGGGGGGGCTCTTACAATGAGCAGTTCTTC.

The chain uses TRBV28 and TRBJ2-5; 16 bases align to TRBD2. The junction had 13 bases not matched to a gene; V was cut back by 5 bases and J by 4 bases. The CDR3 spans 19 residues. Germline assignment: CDR1 MDHEN and CDR2 SYDVKM. CDR3 sequence (DNA): TGTGCCAGCAGTCCTCAGGGACTAGCGGGAGGGCCTTCGCGAGAGACCCAGTACTTC. Protein sequence: CASSPQGLAGGPSRETQYF. The complete variable domain, with remaining parts taken from reference TRBV28 and TRBJ2-5, reads DVKVTQSSRYLVKRTGEKVFLECVQDMDHENMFWYRQDPGLGLRLIYFSYDVKMKEKGDIPEGYSVSREKKERFSLILESASTNQTSMYLCASSPQGLAGGPSRETQYFGPGTRLLVL.

The chain has TRBV7-9 and TRBJ1-3; D is unclear. This CDR3 region has 13 residues. Germline V CDR1 and CDR2: SEHNR, FQNEAQ (reference sequence). V was shortened by 2 bases and J by 4 bases, with 6 bases between the two germline ends. In nucleotides, the CDR3 is TGTGCCAGCAGCTTAATAGCCGGAAACACCATATATTTT. As protein: CASSLIAGNTIYF.

The chain employs TRBV24-1 and TRBJ1-2; D perhaps matches TRBD1 (6 bases). Germline CDR1 KGHDR, CDR2 SFDVKD. Trimming pared 5 bases from V and 7 bases from J, leaving 10 bases between. CDR3 length: 12 residues. CDR3 sequence (DNA): TGTGCCACCAGTGGCAGGGGTCGTGGCTACACCTTC. Translated, it gives CATSGRGRGYTF.

Written as DNA, the CDR3 is TGTGCCAGCAGTCGATCCCCCGGGAAGGTGGACAATGAGCAGTTCTTC. The encoded protein is CASSRSPGKVDNEQFF. J is TRBJ2-1 and V is TRBV7-3; D might be TRBD2 (5 bases). CDR1 and CDR2 from the germline V gene are SGHTA and FQGTGA. This CDR3 spans 16 amino acids. V lost 6 bases and J lost 5, with 20 bases in between.

This sequence joins TRBV30 and TRBJ1-1, with D tentatively TRBD1 (5 bases). Trimming pared 3 bases from V and 4 bases from J, leaving 12 bases between. Germline CDR1 reads GTSNPN; CDR2 reads SVGIG (reference sequence). This CDR3 is built from 13 residues. The CDR3 nucleotides read TGTGCCTGGAGCCCTGGGGCGAGCACTGAAGCTTTCTTT. The encoded protein is CAWSPGASTEAFF. Full variable domain (remainder filled in from reference TRBV30 and TRBJ1-1): SQTIHQWPATLVQPVGSPLSLECTVEGTSNPNLYWYRQAAGRGLQLLFYSVGIGQISSEVPQNLSASRPQDRQFILSSKKLLLSDSGFYLCAWSPGASTEAFFGQGTRLTVV.

The chain is built from TRBV5-1 and TRBJ1-1; D unresolved. Trimming stripped 4 bases from V and 8 bases from J, with 27 bases between. Germline values: CDR1 SGHRS, CDR2 YFSETQ. The CDR3 runs to 17 residues. The CDR3: CASSATTTKVASGEAFF. In DNA, the CDR3 is TGCGCCAGCAGCGCTACGACCACAAAAGTCGCTTCCGGGGAAGCTTTCTTT.

The CDR3 region has the DNA TGCGCCAGTTCCGGGACTAGCGGGAGCGCCTACAATGAGCAGTTCTTC. This sequence encodes CASSGTSGSAYNEQFF. The chain is built from TRBV10-1 and TRBJ2-1, with 14 bases that match TRBD2. V was pared by 9 bases and J by 2 bases, with 6 bases of the junction left unmatched. CDR1 is WNHNN and CDR2 is SYGVQD in the germline V gene (reference sequence). The CDR3 sequence is 16 residues long.

This sequence joins TRBV18 and TRBJ2-7; weak D call: TRBD1 (5 bases). Per germline, CDR1 KGHSH and CDR2 LQKENI. Trimming cost V 6 bases and J 3 bases, with 15 bases left between them. This CDR3 spans 14 amino acids. This CDR3 reads CASSPYTTGYEQYF. DNA for the CDR3: TGTGCCAGCTCCCCATATACAACAGGCTACGAGCAGTACTTC.

The chain is built from TRBV18 and TRBJ2-3, with D unresolved. This CDR3 is built from 14 residues. Germline-derived CDR1 and CDR2 are KGHSH and LQKENI. V lost 0 bases and J lost 1, with 5 bases in between. The CDR3: CASSPPAGTDTQYF. The CDR3 nucleotides read TGTGCCAGCTCACCACCCGCAGGCACAGATACGCAGTATTTT.

The V gene is TRBV10-3, the J gene TRBJ1-2, with 8 bases that match TRBD1. This CDR3 region has 15 residues. Trimming removed 4 bases from V and 6 bases from J; junction bases left unmatched: 10. The germline V gene encodes CDR1 ENHRY and CDR2 SYGVKD. The CDR3 DNA reads as TGTGCCATCAGTGTAGGCGCAGGGGGCTCGGATGGCTACACCTTC. It yields the protein CAISVGAGGSDGYTF.

The chain recombines TRBV15 with TRBJ2-1; D remains ambiguous. Germline loops: CDR1 LNHNV, CDR2 YYDKDF (reference sequence). The V end lost 0 bases, the J end lost 10 bases, and 10 bases lay between the germline ends. CDR3 length: 13 amino acids. The CDR3 region is CATSRDRSSEQFF. As DNA, the CDR3 is TGTGCCACCAGCAGAGATCGGAGCAGCGAGCAGTTCTTC.

The chain is built from TRBV7-9 and TRBJ1-6; weak D call: TRBD1 (5 bases). The CDR3 is made up of 16 amino acids. In germline, CDR1 is SEHNR, CDR2 FQNEAQ (reference sequence). Trimming removed 3 bases at V and 0 bases at J, with 9 bases between. As DNA, the CDR3 is TGTGCCAGCAGCTTGATTAGGGGCTCCTATAATTCACCCCTCCACTTT. It yields the protein CASSLIRGSYNSPLHF.

This chain links TRBV4-2 with TRBJ2-1; possible D gene TRBD2, 7 bases. The V end lost 0 bases, the J end lost 5 bases, and 14 bases lay between the germline ends. This CDR3 has 16 amino acids. From germline, CDR1 is LGHNA and CDR2 YNFKEQ. Here the CDR3 reads CASSQDQRGGHNEQFF. Here the CDR3 DNA reads TGTGCCAGCAGCCAAGATCAGCGCGGGGGCCACAATGAGCAGTTCTTC.

The chain uses TRBV23-1 and TRBJ2-1; 9 bases map to TRBD2. TRBV23-1 is known as an ORF, though its function is uncertain. The V segment lost 3 bases and the J segment 15 bases; nucleotides outside the gene matches: 9. CDR3 length: 13 residues. CDR3 residues: CASSQRGGSLGFF. CDR3 in DNA: TGCGCCAGCAGTCAGCGGGGGGGATCTCTGGGGTTCTTC.

The rearrangement links TRBV28 to TRBJ2-1; a weak D match, TRBD2 (5 bases). The germline V gene encodes CDR1 MDHEN and CDR2 SYDVKM. The V gene lost 2 bases and the J gene lost 0 bases, with 8 bases spanning the gap. The CDR3 loop spans 15 amino acids. The CDR3 DNA is TGTGCCAGCAGTTTAGGTGGGAGCTCCTACAATGAGCAGTTCTTC. Protein sequence: CASSLGGSSYNEQFF.

CDR3 sequence: CASSFRWQGAEAFF. The DNA of the CDR3 is TGTGCCAGCAGTTTTCGGTGGCAGGGCGCTGAAGCTTTCTTT. V gene TRBV28 combines with J gene TRBJ1-1, with a possible D match to TRBD1 (5 bases). The V end lost 3 bases, the J end lost 6 bases, and 14 bases lay between the germline ends. The CDR3 contains 14 residues. Germline CDR1 is MDHEN and CDR2 is SYDVKM.

This CDR3 is CASSSQGWGQENTEAFF. CDR3 DNA sequence: TGTGCCAGCAGTTCTCAGGGGTGGGGACAGGAGAACACTGAAGCTTTCTTT. This chain links TRBV27 with TRBJ1-1; TRBD1 aligns across 8 bases. The CDR3 totals 17 residues. The germline gives CDR1 MNHEY, CDR2 SMNVEV (reference sequence). V lost 4 bases to trimming and J lost 1 base; unmatched junction nucleotides: 11.

This clone was observed a few times. The V gene is TRBV6-5, the J gene TRBJ2-7; 7 bases fit TRBD2. The V and J ends lost 5 bases and 2 bases, in that order; junction bases with no gene match: 6. Germline CDR1 MNHEY, CDR2 SVGAGI. This CDR3 spans 14 amino acids. CDR3 residues: CASSPGGSTYEQYF. In nucleotides, the CDR3 is TGTGCCAGCAGTCCCGGGGGGTCAACCTACGAGCAGTACTTC.

This chain connects TRBV5-5 to TRBJ2-5, with 9 nucleotides matching TRBD2. The CDR3 is 16 amino acids. CDR1 is SGHKS and CDR2 is YYEKEE in the germline V gene (reference sequence). V lost 6 bases, J lost 1 base, and 10 bases stayed unmatched. The chain's CDR3 is CASTLQASGVQETQYF. CDR3 DNA sequence: TGTGCCAGCACCCTCCAGGCTAGCGGGGTCCAAGAGACCCAGTACTTC.

This chain joins TRBV6-2 or TRBV6-3 and TRBJ2-1, with 9 nucleotides matching TRBD2. This CDR3 region has 15 residues. Germline V gene data show CDR1 as MNHEY and CDR2 as SVGEGT. Germline trimming cut 1 base from V and 4 bases from J; bases unmatched to any gene: 2. For the CDR3, the DNA is TGTGCCAGCAGTTACTTAGCGGGAGTGTACAATGAGCAGTTCTTC. This gives the protein CASSYLAGVYNEQFF.

The V call is TRBV7-2, the J call TRBJ2-3, with no clear D. CDR1 SGHTA and CDR2 FQGNSA come from the germline V gene. V was pared by 0 bases and J by 0 bases, with 7 bases between. The CDR3 contains 15 residues. CDR3 region: CASSLAQTSTDTQYF. CDR3 coding DNA: TGTGCCAGCAGCTTAGCACAGACGAGCACAGATACGCAGTATTTT. Filled out from reference TRBV7-2 and TRBJ2-3, the complete variable domain reads GAGVSQSPSNKVTEKGKDVELRCDPISGHTALYWYRQSLGQGLEFLIYFQGNSAPDKSGLPSDRFSAERTGGSVSTLTIQRTQQEDSAVYLCASSLAQTSTDTQYFGPGTRLTVL.

This chain connects TRBV5-1 to TRBJ2-7, with D tentatively TRBD2 (6 bases). CDR3 length: 16 amino acids. V gave up 0 bases and J gave up 5 bases, with 18 bases separating them. The germline V gene has CDR1 SGHRS and CDR2 YFSETQ. The CDR3 spells CASSLVLRGTLDEQYF. The CDR3 bases are TGCGCCAGCAGCTTGGTCCTTCGCGGGACGTTGGACGAGCAGTACTTC.

The V gene is TRBV19, the J gene TRBJ2-1; D ambiguous. This CDR3 spans 15 amino acids. The ends were cut back, 6 bases at V and 8 bases at J, with 20 bases in the middle. Germline loops: CDR1 LNHDA, CDR2 SQIVND (reference sequence). CDR3 nucleotide sequence: TGTGCCAGTAGCCCAAGAGAACTACGGCGTGATGAGCAGTTCTTC. Translation: CASSPRELRRDEQFF.

The chain uses TRBV14 and TRBJ2-7; TRBD2 aligns across 8 bases. CDR3 length equals 15 residues. The V segment lost 3 bases and the J segment 4 bases; nucleotides outside the gene matches: 8. In germline, CDR1 is SGHDN, CDR2 FVKESK. The CDR3 DNA reads TGTGCCAGCAGCCACCCGGGTGGCGGGGGGTACGAGCAGTACTTC. Its translation: CASSHPGGGGYEQYF.

The chain links TRBV15 to TRBJ2-2; 7 nucleotides agree with TRBD2. CDR1 LNHNV and CDR2 YYDKDF come from the germline V gene (reference sequence). This CDR3 has 15 amino acids. V dropped 0 bases and J dropped 3; count of bases not matched to a gene: 1. The CDR3 loop is CATSRDAGDTGELFF. CDR3 DNA: TGTGCCACCAGCAGAGATGCGGGGGACACCGGGGAGCTGTTTTTT.

This chain uses TRBV3-1 (or the pseudogene TRBV3-2) with TRBJ2-7, with a possible D match to TRBD2 (5 bases). The V gene's germline CDR1 is LGHDT and CDR2 YNNKEL (reference sequence). The V end was cut by 0 bases, the J end by 7 bases, with 13 bases between. The CDR3 loop spans 14 amino acids. CDR3 sequence reads: CASSQDLAPGEQYF. CDR3 DNA sequence: TGTGCCAGCAGCCAAGATCTAGCCCCGGGGGAGCAGTACTTC.

As concerns this clone: In the same sample, other DNA sequences code for this CDR3. The chain joins TRBV3-1 (or the pseudogene TRBV3-2) to TRBJ1-5, with 7 positions matching TRBD1. This CDR3 contains 14 residues. Trimming cost V 1 base and J 4 bases; bases outside gene matches: 1. Germline V gene lookup returns CDR1 LGHDT and CDR2 YNNKEL (reference sequence). The CDR3 bases are TGTGCCAGCAGCCAAGCAGGGGGGAATCAGCCCCAGCATTTT. Protein product: CASSQAGGNQPQHF.

V gene TRBV19 combines with J gene TRBJ2-1, with 9 bases identical to TRBD1. This CDR3 is 15 amino acids long. From germline, CDR1 is LNHDA and CDR2 SQIVND (reference sequence). With V trimmed by 5 bases and J by 3 bases, 5 bases remained unmatched. CDR3 amino acids: CASSDGTGIYNEQFF. The CDR3 DNA reads as TGTGCCAGTAGTGACGGGACAGGGATCTACAATGAGCAGTTCTTC.

The chain has TRBV9 and TRBJ2-3; a weak D match, TRBD2 (5 bases). Trimming removed 0 bases from V and 4 bases from J, with 12 bases in between. Germline-derived CDR1 and CDR2 are SGDLS and YYNGEE. The CDR3 covers 15 residues. In nucleotides, the CDR3 is TGTGCCAGCAGCGTAGGGGGTGAGGGTGCAGATACGCAGTATTTT. It specifies CASSVGGEGADTQYF.

This chain connects TRBV3-1 (or the pseudogene TRBV3-2) to TRBJ2-1; 10 bases map to TRBD2. The J segment lost 2 bases and the V segment lost 1 base, leaving 2 bases of the junction unmatched. The germline V gene has CDR1 LGHDT and CDR2 YNNKEL (reference sequence). The CDR3 has 16 amino acids. The CDR3 bases are TGTGCCAGCAGCCAAGCTAGCGGGAGAACCTACAATGAGCAGTTCTTC. Residues: CASSQASGRTYNEQFF.

The chain has TRBV6-5 and TRBJ1-2, with D possibly matching TRBD1 (5 bases). The germline V and J ends were trimmed by 0 bases and 3 bases, with 8 bases remaining between them. CDR3 length: 14 amino acids. Germline-derived CDR1 and CDR2 are MNHEY and SVGAGI. CDR3 loop: CASSYSPRDYGYTF. The CDR3 DNA is TGTGCCAGCAGTTACTCCCCCAGGGACTATGGCTACACCTTC.